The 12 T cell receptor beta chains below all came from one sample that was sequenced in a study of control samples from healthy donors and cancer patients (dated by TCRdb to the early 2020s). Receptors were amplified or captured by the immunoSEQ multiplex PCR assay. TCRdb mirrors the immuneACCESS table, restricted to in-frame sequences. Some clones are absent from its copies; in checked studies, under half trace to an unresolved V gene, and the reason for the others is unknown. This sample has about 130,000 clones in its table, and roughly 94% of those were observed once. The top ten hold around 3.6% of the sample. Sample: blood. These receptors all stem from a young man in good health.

The CDR3 DNA sequence: TGTGCCAGCAGTAACAGGGGGGGCAATCAGCCCCAGCATTTT. Translated, it gives CASSNRGGNQPQHF. The rearrangement joins TRBV27 to TRBJ1-5; the match to TRBD1 covers 8 bases. Germline trimming cut 5 bases from V and 2 bases from J; bases unmatched to any gene: 2. This CDR3 is 14 amino acids long. Germline V CDR1 and CDR2: MNHEY, SMNVEV (reference sequence).

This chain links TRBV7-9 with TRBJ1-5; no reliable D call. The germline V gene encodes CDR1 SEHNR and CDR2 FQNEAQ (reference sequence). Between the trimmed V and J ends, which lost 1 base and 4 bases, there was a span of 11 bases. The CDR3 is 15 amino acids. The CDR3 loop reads CASSLVGPGNQPQHF. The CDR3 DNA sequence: TGTGCCAGCAGCTTAGTTGGGCCAGGAAATCAGCCCCAGCATTTT.

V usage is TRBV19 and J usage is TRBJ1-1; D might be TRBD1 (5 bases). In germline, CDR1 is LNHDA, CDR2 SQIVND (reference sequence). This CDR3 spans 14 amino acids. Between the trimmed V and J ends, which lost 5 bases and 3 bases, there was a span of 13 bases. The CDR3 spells CASSLFGGDTEAFF. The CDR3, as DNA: TGTGCCAGTAGTTTGTTCGGGGGAGACACTGAAGCTTTCTTT.

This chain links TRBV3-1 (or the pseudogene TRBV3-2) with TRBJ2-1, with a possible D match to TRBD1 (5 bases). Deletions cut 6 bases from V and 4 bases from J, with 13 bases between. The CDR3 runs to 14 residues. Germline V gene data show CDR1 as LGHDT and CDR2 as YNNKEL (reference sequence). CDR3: CASSGATGYNEQFF. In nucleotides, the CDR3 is TGTGCCAGCAGTGGGGCAACAGGATACAATGAGCAGTTCTTC.

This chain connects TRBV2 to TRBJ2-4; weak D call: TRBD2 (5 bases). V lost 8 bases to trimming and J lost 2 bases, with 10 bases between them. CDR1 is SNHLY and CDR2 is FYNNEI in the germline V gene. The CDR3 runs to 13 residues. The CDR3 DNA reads TGTGCCAGCGGGAGACTCTCCAAAAACATTCAGTACTTC. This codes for CASGRLSKNIQYF.

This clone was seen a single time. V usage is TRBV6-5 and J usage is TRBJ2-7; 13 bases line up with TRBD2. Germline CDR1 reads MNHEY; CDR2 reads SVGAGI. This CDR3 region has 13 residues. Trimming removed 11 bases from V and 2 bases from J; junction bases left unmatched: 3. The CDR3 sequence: CACTSGGAYEQYF. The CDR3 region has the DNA TGTGCCTGCACTAGCGGGGGGGCCTACGAGCAGTACTTC.

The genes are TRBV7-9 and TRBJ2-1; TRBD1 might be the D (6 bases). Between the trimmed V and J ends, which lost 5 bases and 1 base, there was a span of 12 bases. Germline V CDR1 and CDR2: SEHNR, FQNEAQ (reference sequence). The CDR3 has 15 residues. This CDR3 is CASSGTRESYNEQFF. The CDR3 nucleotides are TGTGCCAGCAGCGGGACACGGGAATCCTACAATGAGCAGTTCTTC.

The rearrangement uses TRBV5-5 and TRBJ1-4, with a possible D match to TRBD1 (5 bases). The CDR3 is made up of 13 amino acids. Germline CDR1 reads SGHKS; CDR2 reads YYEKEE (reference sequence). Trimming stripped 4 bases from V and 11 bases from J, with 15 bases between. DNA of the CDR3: TGTGCCAGCAGCGTGAATGGACAAGCTAAACTGTTTTTT. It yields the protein CASSVNGQAKLFF.

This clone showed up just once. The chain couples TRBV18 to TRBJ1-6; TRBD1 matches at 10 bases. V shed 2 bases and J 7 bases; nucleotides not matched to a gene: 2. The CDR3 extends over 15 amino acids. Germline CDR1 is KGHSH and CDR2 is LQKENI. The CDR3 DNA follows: TGTGCCAGCTCACCATCGACAGGGGGCAATTCACCCCTCCACTTT. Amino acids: CASSPSTGGNSPLHF.

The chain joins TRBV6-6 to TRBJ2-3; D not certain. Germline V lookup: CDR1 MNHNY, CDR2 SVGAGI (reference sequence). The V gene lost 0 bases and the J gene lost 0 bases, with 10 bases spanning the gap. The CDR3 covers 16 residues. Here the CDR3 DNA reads TGTGCCAGCAGTTACTCGAGGACCCAGAGCACAGATACGCAGTATTTT. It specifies CASSYSRTQSTDTQYF.

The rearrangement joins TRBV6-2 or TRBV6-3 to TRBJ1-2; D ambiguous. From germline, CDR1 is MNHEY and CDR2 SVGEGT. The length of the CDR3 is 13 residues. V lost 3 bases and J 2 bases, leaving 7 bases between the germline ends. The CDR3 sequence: CASSYGENYGYTF. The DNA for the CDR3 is TGTGCCAGCAGTTATGGGGAGAACTATGGCTACACCTTC.

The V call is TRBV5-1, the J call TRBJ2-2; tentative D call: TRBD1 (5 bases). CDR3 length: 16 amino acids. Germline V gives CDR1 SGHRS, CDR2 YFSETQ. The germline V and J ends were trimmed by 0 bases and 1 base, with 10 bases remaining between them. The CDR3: CASSLVGAVNTGELFF. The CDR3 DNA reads TGCGCCAGCAGCTTGGTTGGGGCAGTGAACACCGGGGAGCTGTTTTTT.